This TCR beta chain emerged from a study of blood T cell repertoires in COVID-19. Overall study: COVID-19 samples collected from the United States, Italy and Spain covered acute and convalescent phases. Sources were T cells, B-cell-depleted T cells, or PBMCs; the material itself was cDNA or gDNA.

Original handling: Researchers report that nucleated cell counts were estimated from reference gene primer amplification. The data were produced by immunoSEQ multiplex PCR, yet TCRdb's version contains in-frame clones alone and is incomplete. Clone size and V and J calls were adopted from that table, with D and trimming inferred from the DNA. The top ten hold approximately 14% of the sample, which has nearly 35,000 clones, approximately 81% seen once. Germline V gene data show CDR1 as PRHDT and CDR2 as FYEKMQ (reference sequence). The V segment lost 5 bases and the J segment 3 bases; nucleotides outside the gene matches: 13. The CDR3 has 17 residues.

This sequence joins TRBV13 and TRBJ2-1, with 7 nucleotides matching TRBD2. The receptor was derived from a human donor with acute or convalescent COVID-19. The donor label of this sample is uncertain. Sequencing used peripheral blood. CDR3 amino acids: CASSRYLIAGHYNEQFF. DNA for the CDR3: TGTGCCAGCAGCCGCTACTTAATAGCGGGCCACTACAATGAGCAGTTCTTC.